These T cell receptor beta chains were read from a single sample in a study of CD8+CD57+ T cells in acquired aplastic anemia. One entry per CDR3 protein results from TCRdb running MiXCR on the reads. The sample includes 150,000 to 200,000 distinct CDR3 sequences, 48% seen only once; the top ten take under 2%. Sequencing used sorted CD4+, CD8+, or CD8+CD57+ T cells (not recorded which) from PBMCs. The receptors were gathered from a human donor with aplastic anemia. Each CDR3 is given with its conserved first and last residue. The D gene is left open where the match is weak. Some rows mark clone size as missing; the rest say once, few, many or name a class of expanded clone.

CDR3aa: CASRQSTGSGNTIYF
CDR3nt: TGTGCCAGCAGGCAGTCGACAGGCTCTGGAAACACCATATATTTT
j_gene: TRBJ1-3
abundance: .
d_gene: .
v_gene: TRBV3-1

CDR3aa: CAISEPDGTLDTQYF
CDR3nt: TGTGCCATCAGTGAGCCGGACGGGACCCTGGATACGCAGTATTTT
j_gene: TRBJ2-3
abundance: .
d_gene: .
v_gene: TRBV10-3

CDR3aa: CASSLEQGTYEQYF
CDR3nt: TGTGCCAGCAGCTTAGAACAGGGAACCTACGAGCAGTACTTC
j_gene: TRBJ2-7
abundance: .
d_gene: .
v_gene: TRBV7-2

CDR3aa: CASSQDLFYEQYF
CDR3nt: TGTGCCAGCAGCCAGGACCTTTTCTACGAGCAGTACTTC
j_gene: TRBJ2-7
abundance: many
d_gene: .
v_gene: TRBV3-1

CDR3aa: CSVEGGVAGADTQYF
CDR3nt: TGCAGCGTTGAAGGAGGGGTAGCGGGGGCAGATACGCAGTATTTT
j_gene: TRBJ2-3
abundance: .
d_gene: TRBD2
v_gene: TRBV29-1

CDR3aa: CSVKDRVNTEAFF
CDR3nt: TGCAGCGTCAAAGACAGGGTGAACACTGAAGCTTTCTTT
j_gene: TRBJ1-1
abundance: .
d_gene: TRBD1
v_gene: TRBV29-1

CDR3aa: CASSSRIPANVLTF
CDR3nt: TGTGCCAGCAGCTCACGTATTCCGGCCAACGTCCTGACTTTC
j_gene: TRBJ2-6
abundance: many
d_gene: .
v_gene: TRBV11-2

CDR3aa: CSVDFDRAVLETQYF
CDR3nt: TGCAGCGTTGATTTCGATCGGGCAGTCTTGGAGACCCAGTACTTC
j_gene: TRBJ2-5
abundance: .
d_gene: .
v_gene: TRBV29-1

CDR3aa: CAISALDATGELFF
CDR3nt: TGTGCCATCAGTGCGCTGGACGCCACCGGGGAGCTGTTTTTT
j_gene: TRBJ2-2
abundance: many
d_gene: .
v_gene: TRBV10-3

CDR3aa: CAGQRGAPANTGELFF
CDR3nt: TGTGCCGGTCAGCGGGGGGCTCCCGCGAACACCGGGGAGCTGTTTTTT
j_gene: TRBJ2-2
abundance: .
d_gene: TRBD2
v_gene: TRBV2

CDR3aa: CSAQDRALNTEAFF
CDR3nt: TGCAGTGCTCAGGACAGGGCGTTGAACACTGAAGCTTTCTTT
j_gene: TRBJ1-1
abundance: .
d_gene: TRBD1
v_gene: TRBV20-1

CDR3aa: CASSRAEGLRRQYF
CDR3nt: TGTGCCAGCAGCCGAGCGGAAGGACTACGACGGCAGTACTTC
j_gene: TRBJ2-7
abundance: once
d_gene: .
v_gene: TRBV25-1

CDR3aa: CASSSGGTGELFF
CDR3nt: TGTGCCAGCAGCTCCGGTGGAACCGGGGAGCTGTTTTTT
j_gene: TRBJ2-2
abundance: many
d_gene: .
v_gene: TRBV7-9

CDR3aa: CASSSLAGDRGEITDTQYF
CDR3nt: TGTGCCAGCAGTTCTCTCGCCGGGGACAGGGGCGAAATCACAGATACGCAGTATTTT
j_gene: TRBJ2-3
abundance: .
d_gene: TRBD1
v_gene: TRBV28

CDR3aa: CASSATGGDGTQYF
CDR3nt: TGTGCTAGCAGCGCGACAGGGGGCGATGGGACCCAGTACTTC
j_gene: TRBJ2-5
abundance: .
d_gene: TRBD1
v_gene: TRBV7-7

CDR3aa: CAISESRGASETQYF
CDR3nt: TGTGCCATCAGTGAGTCGCGGGGGGCCTCCGAGACCCAGTACTTC
j_gene: TRBJ2-5
abundance: few
d_gene: TRBD2
v_gene: TRBV10-3

CDR3aa: CASSLTGNYGYTF
CDR3nt: TGTGCCAGCAGCTTGACAGGGAACTATGGCTACACCTTC
j_gene: TRBJ1-2
abundance: many
d_gene: TRBD1
v_gene: TRBV28

CDR3aa: CASSTLTQGNSPLHF
CDR3nt: TGTGCCAGCAGTACTCTAACACAGGGTAATTCACCCCTCCACTTT
j_gene: TRBJ1-6
abundance: once
d_gene: .
v_gene: TRBV25-1

CDR3aa: CAWSAGFSNQPQRF
CDR3nt: TGTGCCTGGAGTGCGGGGTTTAGCAATCAGCCCCAGCGTTTT
j_gene: TRBJ1-5
abundance: .
d_gene: .
v_gene: TRBV30

CDR3aa: CASSLIAGGLVETQYF
CDR3nt: TGTGCCAGCAGTCTTATAGCGGGGGGGCTCGTGGAGACCCAGTACTTC
j_gene: TRBJ2-5
abundance: .
d_gene: TRBD2
v_gene: TRBV12-3/TRBV12-4

CDR3aa: CASSLAGLRDEQFF
CDR3nt: TGTGCCAGCAGCTTAGCGGGGCTACGAGATGAGCAGTTCTTC
j_gene: TRBJ2-1
abundance: many
d_gene: .
v_gene: TRBV7-3

CDR3aa: CASSDLGNQPQHF
CDR3nt: TGTGCCAGCAGTGACTTAGGGAATCAGCCCCAGCATTTT
j_gene: TRBJ1-5
abundance: .
d_gene: .
v_gene: TRBV2

CDR3aa: CASSLGQEKFGYTF
CDR3nt: TGTGCCAGCAGCTTAGGGCAGGAGAAGTTTGGCTACACCTTC
j_gene: TRBJ1-2
abundance: .
d_gene: .
v_gene: TRBV7-2

CDR3aa: CASHGTSGRQTQYF
CDR3nt: TGTGCCAGCCACGGGACTAGCGGGAGACAGACCCAGTACTTC
j_gene: TRBJ2-5
abundance: .
d_gene: TRBD2
v_gene: TRBV2

CDR3aa: CASSLAGAGMNTEAFF
CDR3nt: TGTGCCAGCAGCTTAGCGGGGGCCGGCATGAACACTGAAGCTTTCTTT
j_gene: TRBJ1-1
abundance: .
d_gene: .
v_gene: TRBV7-8

CDR3aa: CASSRGRRQETQYF
CDR3nt: TGTGCCAGCAGCAGGGGGCGCAGGCAAGAGACCCAGTACTTC
j_gene: TRBJ2-5
abundance: .
d_gene: TRBD1
v_gene: TRBV2

CDR3aa: CASSPPGLEGYNEQFF
CDR3nt: TGTGCCAGCAGCCCACCTGGACTTGAGGGTTACAATGAGCAGTTCTTC
j_gene: TRBJ2-1
abundance: many
d_gene: .
v_gene: TRBV9

CDR3aa: CASSSSVSYEQYF
CDR3nt: TGTGCCAGCAGCTCTTCTGTCTCCTACGAGCAGTACTTC
j_gene: TRBJ2-7
abundance: many
d_gene: .
v_gene: TRBV7-9

CDR3aa: CASRDVGGQGTDTQYF
CDR3nt: TGTGCCAGTAGGGATGTCGGGGGACAGGGCACAGATACGCAGTATTTT
j_gene: TRBJ2-3
abundance: many
d_gene: TRBD1
v_gene: TRBV19

CDR3aa: CASSVGAGGYEQYF
CDR3nt: TGTGCCAGCAGCGTAGGGGCAGGGGGCTACGAGCAGTACTTC
j_gene: TRBJ2-7
abundance: .
d_gene: TRBD1
v_gene: TRBV9

CDR3aa: CASSLSGGPTDTQYF
CDR3nt: TGTGCCAGCAGCTTATCGGGGGGGCCGACAGATACGCAGTATTTT
j_gene: TRBJ2-3
abundance: .
d_gene: TRBD2
v_gene: TRBV7-3

CDR3aa: CASSFQGSGANVLTF
CDR3nt: TGTGCCAGCAGTTTCCAGGGTAGTGGGGCCAACGTCCTGACTTTC
j_gene: TRBJ2-6
abundance: many
d_gene: .
v_gene: TRBV6-5

CDR3aa: CASSFDGRANEKLFF
CDR3nt: TGTGCCAGCTCCTTTGACGGGCGAGCTAATGAAAAACTGTTTTTT
j_gene: TRBJ1-4
abundance: .
d_gene: .
v_gene: TRBV18

CDR3aa: CASSFSSGVNQPQHF
CDR3nt: TGTGCCAGCAGTTTCAGCTCGGGGGTCAATCAGCCCCAGCATTTT
j_gene: TRBJ1-5
abundance: .
d_gene: .
v_gene: TRBV27

CDR3aa: CSASAAGKGIHEQFF
CDR3nt: TGCAGTGCTTCCGCAGCCGGGAAAGGAATTCATGAGCAGTTCTTC
j_gene: TRBJ2-1
abundance: many
d_gene: .
v_gene: TRBV20-1

CDR3aa: CASSVGQSLYGYTF
CDR3nt: TGTGCCAGCAGCGTAGGACAGTCCCTCTATGGCTACACCTTC
j_gene: TRBJ1-2
abundance: .
d_gene: .
v_gene: TRBV9

CDR3aa: CASSSPVGGELFF
CDR3nt: TGTGCCAGCAGCTCCCCAGTCGGCGGGGAGCTGTTTTTT
j_gene: TRBJ2-2
abundance: .
d_gene: .
v_gene: TRBV3-1

CDR3aa: CASSPTSGRRDTIYF
CDR3nt: TGTGCCAGCAGCCCGACCTCGGGGAGGAGGGACACCATATATTTT
j_gene: TRBJ1-3
abundance: many
d_gene: .
v_gene: TRBV3-1

CDR3aa: CASSPDIVSQGGYTF
CDR3nt: TGTGCCAGCTCACCAGACATAGTCAGCCAAGGTGGCTACACCTTC
j_gene: TRBJ1-2
abundance: .
d_gene: .
v_gene: TRBV18

CDR3aa: CASSSPEGQGAVRTEAFF
CDR3nt: TGTGCCAGCAGCAGCCCCGAAGGACAGGGGGCTGTAAGGACTGAAGCTTTCTTT
j_gene: TRBJ1-1
abundance: few
d_gene: TRBD1
v_gene: TRBV6-1

CDR3aa: CASSLDPGLVRDNEQFF
CDR3nt: TGTGCCAGCAGCTTAGACCCAGGACTAGTTCGGGACAATGAGCAGTTCTTC
j_gene: TRBJ2-1
abundance: .
d_gene: TRBD2
v_gene: TRBV11-2

CDR3aa: CASSPLGGETQYF
CDR3nt: TGTGCCAGCAGTCCTCTCGGGGGGGAGACCCAGTACTTC
j_gene: TRBJ2-5
abundance: many
d_gene: TRBD2
v_gene: TRBV2

CDR3aa: CSAGQGNYGYTF
CDR3nt: TGCAGCGCGGGACAGGGAAACTATGGCTACACCTTC
j_gene: TRBJ1-2
abundance: many
d_gene: TRBD1
v_gene: TRBV29-1

CDR3aa: CSARDSRGEDTQYF
CDR3nt: TGCAGTGCTAGAGATAGCAGGGGGGAAGATACGCAGTATTTT
j_gene: TRBJ2-3
abundance: many
d_gene: .
v_gene: TRBV20-1

CDR3aa: CASTSSSNQPLHF
CDR3nt: TGTGCCAGCACTTCTTCTAGCAATCAGCCCCTGCATTTT
j_gene: TRBJ1-5
abundance: .
d_gene: .
v_gene: TRBV12-3/TRBV12-4